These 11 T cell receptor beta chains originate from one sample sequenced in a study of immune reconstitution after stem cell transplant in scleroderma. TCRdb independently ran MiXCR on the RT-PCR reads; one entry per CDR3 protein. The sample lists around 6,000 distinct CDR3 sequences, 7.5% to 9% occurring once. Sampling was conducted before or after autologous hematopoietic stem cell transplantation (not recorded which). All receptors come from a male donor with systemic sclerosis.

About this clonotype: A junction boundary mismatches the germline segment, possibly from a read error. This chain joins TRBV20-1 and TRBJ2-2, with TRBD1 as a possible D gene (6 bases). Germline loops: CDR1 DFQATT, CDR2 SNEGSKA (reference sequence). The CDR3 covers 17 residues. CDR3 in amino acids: CSARDETRGTNTGELFF. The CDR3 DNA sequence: TGCAGTGCCAGAGACGAAACCAGGGGAACGAACACCGGGGAGCTGTTTTTT.

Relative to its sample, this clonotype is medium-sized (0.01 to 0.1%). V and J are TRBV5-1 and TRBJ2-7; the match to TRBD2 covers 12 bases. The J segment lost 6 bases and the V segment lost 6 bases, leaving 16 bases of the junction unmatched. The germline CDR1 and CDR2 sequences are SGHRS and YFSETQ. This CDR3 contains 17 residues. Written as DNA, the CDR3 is TGCGCCAGCACTCCGTCTAGCGGGGGGGCAGCGGTTAGCGAGCAGTACTTC. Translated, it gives CASTPSSGGAAVSEQYF.

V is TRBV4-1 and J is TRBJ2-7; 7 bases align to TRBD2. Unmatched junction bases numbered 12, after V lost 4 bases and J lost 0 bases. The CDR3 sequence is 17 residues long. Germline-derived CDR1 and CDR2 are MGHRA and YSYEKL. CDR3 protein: CASSPLWGRDFSYEQYF. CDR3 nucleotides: TGCGCCAGCAGCCCCCTTTGGGGGAGGGACTTCTCCTACGAGCAGTACTTC.

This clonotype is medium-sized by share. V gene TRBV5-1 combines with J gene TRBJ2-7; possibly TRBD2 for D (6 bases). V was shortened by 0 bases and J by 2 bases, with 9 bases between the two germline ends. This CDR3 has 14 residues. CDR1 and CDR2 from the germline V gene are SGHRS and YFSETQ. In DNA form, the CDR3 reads TGCGCCAGCAGCTTGGGGACTACCGCCTACGAGCAGTACTTC. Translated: CASSLGTTAYEQYF.

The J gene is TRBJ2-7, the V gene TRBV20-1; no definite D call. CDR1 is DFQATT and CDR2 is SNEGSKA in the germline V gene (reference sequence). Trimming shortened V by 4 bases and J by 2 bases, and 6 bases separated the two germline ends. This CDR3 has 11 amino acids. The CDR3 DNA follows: TGCAGTGCTACGGAAACCTACGAGCAGTACTTC. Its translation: CSATETYEQYF.

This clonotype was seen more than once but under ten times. CDR3 in amino acids: CASSLRREVQETQYF. The CDR3 bases are TGTGCCAGCAGCTTACGTCGGGAGGTCCAAGAGACCCAGTACTTC. V is TRBV7-8 and J is TRBJ2-5; the match to TRBD2 covers 7 bases. This CDR3 contains 15 residues. V trimming: 2 bases; J trimming: 1 base; junction bases outside the gene matches: 4. In germline, CDR1 is SGHVS, CDR2 FQNEAQ.

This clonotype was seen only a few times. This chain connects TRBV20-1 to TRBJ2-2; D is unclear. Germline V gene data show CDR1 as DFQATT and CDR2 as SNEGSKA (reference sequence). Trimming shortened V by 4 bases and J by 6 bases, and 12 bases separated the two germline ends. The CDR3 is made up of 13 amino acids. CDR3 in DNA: TGCAGTGCTAAAGATACCACGGCCGGGGAGCTGTTTTTT. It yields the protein CSAKDTTAGELFF.

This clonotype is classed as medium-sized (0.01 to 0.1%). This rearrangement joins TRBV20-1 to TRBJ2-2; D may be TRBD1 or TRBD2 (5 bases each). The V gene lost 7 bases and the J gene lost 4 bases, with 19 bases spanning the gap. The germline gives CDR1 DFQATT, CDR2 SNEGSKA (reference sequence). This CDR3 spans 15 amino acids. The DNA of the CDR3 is TGCAGTGTTCAGAGAAGGGGAGTGGGCACCGGGGAGCTGTTTTTT. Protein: CSVQRRGVGTGELFF.

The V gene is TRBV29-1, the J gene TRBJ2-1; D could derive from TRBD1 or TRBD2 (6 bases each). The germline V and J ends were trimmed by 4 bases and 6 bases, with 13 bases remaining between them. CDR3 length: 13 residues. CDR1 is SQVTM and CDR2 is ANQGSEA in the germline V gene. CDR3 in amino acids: CSVGLADSNEQFF. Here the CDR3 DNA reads TGCAGCGTTGGATTAGCGGACAGCAATGAGCAGTTCTTC.

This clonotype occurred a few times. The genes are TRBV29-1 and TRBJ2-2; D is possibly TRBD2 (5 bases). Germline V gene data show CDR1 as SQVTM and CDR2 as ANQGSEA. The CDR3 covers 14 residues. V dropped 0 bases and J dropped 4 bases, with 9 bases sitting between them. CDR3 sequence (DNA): TGCAGCGTTGAAGACCTGAGGGTCACCGGGGAGCTGTTTTTT. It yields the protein CSVEDLRVTGELFF.

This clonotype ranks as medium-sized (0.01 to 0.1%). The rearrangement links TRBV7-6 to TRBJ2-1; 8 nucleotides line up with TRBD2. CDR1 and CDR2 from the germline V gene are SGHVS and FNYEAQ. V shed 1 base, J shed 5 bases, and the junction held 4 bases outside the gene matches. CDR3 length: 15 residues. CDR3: CASSLGSGGDNEQFF. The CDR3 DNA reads TGTGCCAGCAGCTTAGGGTCCGGGGGGGACAATGAGCAGTTCTTC.